Following are 32 T cell receptor beta chains from one sample sequenced in a study of shared clonotypes between healthy human individuals. Clones were read by immunoSEQ multiplex PCR, and TCRdb kept only the in-frame ones, dropping some. The table lists approximately 2,200,000 clones, just over 90% of them singletons. CD45RO-negative cells were positively selected for CCR7, leaving out terminally differentiated effector memory CD45RA+ cells. The sequencing sample was made of naive CD8+ T cells from PBMCs. These receptor sequences come from a man aged 18 to 30 in good health. Some clones in this sample may be carry-over from other donors' samples.

J is TRBJ1-1 and V is TRBV21-1; the D call of TRBD1 is as the table states it, not checked on the DNA. TRBV21-1 is listed as a pseudogene. The CDR3 sequence is 14 residues long. The CDR3 sequence: CASSKEDMNTEAFF. The CDR3 nucleotides read TGTGCCAGCAGCAAAGAGGACATGAACACTGAAGCTTTCTTT.

The chain joins TRBV5-1 to TRBJ2-1; D is possibly TRBD1 or TRBD2 (5 bases each). Germline CDR1 and CDR2: SGHRS and YFSETQ. V lost 0 bases and J 4 bases, leaving 11 bases between the germline ends. CDR3 length equals 15 residues. CDR3 amino acids: CASSLEVGPYNEQFF. DNA of the CDR3: TGCGCCAGCAGCTTGGAGGTGGGACCTTACAATGAGCAGTTCTTC.

V gene TRBV9 combines with J gene TRBJ1-2; 8 bases line up with TRBD1. CDR1 is SGDLS, CDR2 YYNGEE, per germline. J gave up 4 bases and V 3 bases, and 8 bases lay outside the gene matches. This CDR3 comprises 15 residues. CDR3 nucleotides: TGTGCCAGCAGCGCCCCGACAGGGGCGGGCTATGGCTACACCTTC. Residues: CASSAPTGAGYGYTF.

The rearrangement uses TRBV27 and TRBJ2-2, with 12 bases that match TRBD2. Germline V gene sequence: CDR1 MNHEY, CDR2 SMNVEV (reference sequence). Trimming removed 1 base from V and 5 bases from J; junction bases left unmatched: 5. CDR3 length: 17 amino acids. The CDR3 bases are TGTGCCAGCAGTTTATTAGGGACTAGCGGGCCGACCGGGGAGCTGTTTTTT. The encoded protein is CASSLLGTSGPTGELFF.

The chain's CDR3 is CSVLAGMRTDTQYF. The CDR3 DNA sequence: TGCAGCGTCCTAGCGGGAATGAGGACAGATACGCAGTATTTT. V and J are TRBV29-1 and TRBJ2-3; 9 bases agree with TRBD2. From germline, CDR1 is SQVTM and CDR2 ANQGSEA. The trim removed 6 bases at V and 3 bases at J, leaving 7 bases unmatched. CDR3 length: 14 residues.

V usage is TRBV15 and J usage is TRBJ1-5; 10 positions agree with TRBD1. CDR1 is LNHNV and CDR2 is YYDKDF in the germline V gene (reference sequence). The CDR3 is 16 amino acids. After removal of 2 bases from V and 5 bases from J, the junction contained 6 bases not matched to a gene. For the CDR3, the DNA is TGTGCCACCAGCAGACTCGGGACAGGGGTTGATCAGCCCCAGCATTTT. Translating it yields CATSRLGTGVDQPQHF. Looking up the rest from reference TRBV15 and TRBJ1-5 gives the full variable domain: DAMVIQNPRYQVTQFGKPVTLSCSQTLNHNVMYWYQQKSSQAPKLLFHYYDKDFNNEADTPDNFQSRRPNTSFCFLDIRSPGLGDTAMYLCATSRLGTGVDQPQHFGDGTRLSIL.

This clone is a singleton in its sample. The chain joins TRBV5-1 to TRBJ2-7; possibly TRBD1 or TRBD2 for D (5 bases each). The CDR3 contains 17 residues. Trimming pared 0 bases from V and 0 bases from J, leaving 16 bases between. Germline-derived CDR1 and CDR2 are SGHRS and YFSETQ. CDR3 coding DNA: TGCGCCAGCAGCTTGGCCGAACTGGCAGGGAGCTCCTACGAGCAGTACTTC. This sequence encodes CASSLAELAGSSYEQYF.

The chain employs TRBV28 and TRBJ2-5; 11 bases line up with TRBD2. This CDR3 comprises 16 residues. Germline V gene lookup returns CDR1 MDHEN and CDR2 SYDVKM. The V and J ends lost 6 bases and 0 bases, in that order; junction bases with no gene match: 6. The CDR3 coding sequence is TGTGCCAGCAGCCCTAGACTAGCGGGGCACCAAGAGACCCAGTACTTC. It encodes CASSPRLAGHQETQYF.

This chain uses TRBV6-5 with TRBJ2-7, with D perhaps matching TRBD1 (6 bases). The germline gives CDR1 MNHEY, CDR2 SVGAGI. The CDR3 covers 13 residues. V was pared by 4 bases and J by 3 bases, with 10 bases between. CDR3 in DNA: TGTGCCAGCAGTTCCGTGACAGGCTACGAGCAGTACTTC. As protein: CASSSVTGYEQYF.

The chain recombines TRBV19 with TRBJ2-6; 11 positions match TRBD1. Per germline, CDR1 LNHDA and CDR2 SQIVND (reference sequence). The J segment lost 4 bases and the V segment lost 4 bases, leaving 3 bases of the junction unmatched. This CDR3 region has 16 residues. CDR3 sequence reads: CASSSGQGAGANVLTF. CDR3 in DNA: TGTGCCAGTAGTAGTGGACAGGGGGCAGGGGCCAACGTCCTGACTTTC.

This clone was counted a single time. The chain is built from TRBV7-3 and TRBJ2-6; 10 bases line up with TRBD1. The CDR3 spans 18 residues. The trim removed 5 bases at V and 0 bases at J, leaving 7 bases unmatched. Germline CDR1 reads SGHTA; CDR2 reads FQGTGA. CDR3 in amino acids: CASSPRDRGFSGANVLTF. DNA of the CDR3: TGTGCCAGCAGCCCCCGGGACAGGGGTTTCTCTGGGGCCAACGTCCTGACTTTC.

This clone was seen a single time. The chain employs TRBV27 and TRBJ1-2; D call uncertain. Between the trimmed V and J ends, which lost 0 bases and 2 bases, there was a span of 10 bases. This CDR3 has 15 amino acids. CDR1 MNHEY and CDR2 SMNVEV come from the germline V gene (reference sequence). In DNA form, the CDR3 reads TGTGCCAGCAGTTTATCCCCCATCGGGAACTATGGCTACACCTTC. It translates to CASSLSPIGNYGYTF.

In regard to this clone: This CDR3 is also generated by other DNA sequences in the sample. V is TRBV27 and J is TRBJ2-1; 7 bases agree with TRBD2. CDR3 length: 16 amino acids. Germline V gene lookup returns CDR1 MNHEY and CDR2 SMNVEV (reference sequence). Unmatched junction bases numbered 6, after V lost 0 bases and J lost 4 bases. The CDR3 DNA is TGTGCCAGCAGTTTATCCGCGGGAGAGTCATACAATGAGCAGTTCTTC. Encoded protein: CASSLSAGESYNEQFF.

This clone came up once. V is TRBV10-1 and J is TRBJ2-2; no reliable D call. The CDR3 is made up of 13 amino acids. The V end was cut by 7 bases, the J end by 5 bases, with 11 bases between. Germline CDR1 and CDR2: WNHNN and SYGVQD (reference sequence). The CDR3 nucleotides are TGCGCCAGCAAAGATAAGAGAACCGGGGAGCTGTTTTTT. It is translated as CASKDKRTGELFF.

The chain is built from TRBV7-3 and TRBJ2-4, with 10 positions matching TRBD2. The CDR3 extends over 15 amino acids. Germline V CDR1 and CDR2: SGHTA, FQGTGA. V was clipped by 5 bases and J by 6 bases; unmatched bases: 7. The CDR3 sequence: CASSQSGRDGNIQYF. In DNA form, the CDR3 reads TGTGCCAGCAGCCAAAGCGGGAGGGACGGAAACATTCAGTACTTC.

The rearrangement uses TRBV19 and TRBJ2-7, with TRBD1 as a possible D gene (5 bases). The CDR3 covers 13 residues. V was pared by 9 bases and J by 3 bases, with 15 bases between. Germline CDR1 is LNHDA and CDR2 is SQIVND (reference sequence). The CDR3 region is CASGSGSLYEQYF. CDR3 bases: TGTGCCAGCGGATCAGGGTCCCTCTACGAGCAGTACTTC.

About this clone itself: The sample contains more than one DNA sequence encoding this CDR3. The chain uses TRBV9 and TRBJ2-7; 9 nucleotides align to TRBD1. From germline, CDR1 is SGDLS and CDR2 YYNGEE. Trimming removed 3 bases from V and 2 bases from J; junction bases left unmatched: 6. The CDR3 is 15 residues long. In DNA form, the CDR3 reads TGTGCCAGCAGCGCGACCGGGACAGGGCCCTACGAGCAGTACTTC. It encodes CASSATGTGPYEQYF. Full variable domain (remainder filled in from reference TRBV9 and TRBJ2-7): DSGVTQTPKHLITATGQRVTLRCSPRSGDLSVYWYQQSLDQGLQFLIQYYNGEERAKGNILERFSAQQFPDLHSELNLSSLELGDSALYFCASSATGTGPYEQYFGPGTRLTVT.

The chain combines TRBV15 with TRBJ1-4; 9 bases line up with TRBD1. J was trimmed by 7 bases and V by 2 bases; bases with no gene match: 5. The CDR3 totals 15 residues. Germline V CDR1 and CDR2: LNHNV, YYDKDF (reference sequence). The CDR3 region is CATSRTRTGAEKLFF. The CDR3 coding sequence is TGTGCCACCAGCAGAACCCGGACAGGGGCTGAAAAACTGTTTTTT.

The chain is built from TRBV28 and TRBJ2-1, with D unclear. This CDR3 comprises 15 residues. Trimming pared 6 bases from V and 0 bases from J, leaving 12 bases between. The germline V gene encodes CDR1 MDHEN and CDR2 SYDVKM. The CDR3 DNA is TGTGCCAGCAGCGACATGCTTAGCTCCTACAATGAGCAGTTCTTC. It codes for CASSDMLSSYNEQFF.

This sequence joins TRBV11-2 and TRBJ2-7; tentatively, D is TRBD2 (6 bases). The CDR3 consists of 14 residues. V was cut by 3 bases and J by 8 bases, with 17 bases left in between. Germline V CDR1 and CDR2: SGHAT, FQNNGV. This CDR3 is CASSFWGDVEKQYF. Here the CDR3 DNA reads TGTGCCAGCAGCTTCTGGGGGGATGTGGAAAAGCAGTACTTC.

This clone was counted only a few times. The V and J genes are TRBV9 and TRBJ1-4; D unresolved. The CDR3 is made up of 15 amino acids. With 0 bases removed from V and 7 bases from J, the gap between germline ends came to 13 bases. Germline V CDR1 and CDR2: SGDLS, YYNGEE. As DNA, the CDR3 is TGTGCCAGCAGCGTAGGCCAAGATTGGATTGAAAAACTGTTTTTT. Its translation: CASSVGQDWIEKLFF.

V gene TRBV5-4 combines with J gene TRBJ2-3, with 8 bases identical to TRBD1. V lost 0 bases to trimming and J lost 2 bases; unmatched junction nucleotides: 5. The CDR3 consists of 16 residues. Germline V gene lookup returns CDR1 SGHNT and CDR2 YYREEE (reference sequence). The CDR3 DNA follows: TGTGCCAGCAGCTTGGCCAGGGACAGGTCCACAGATACGCAGTATTTT. Translating it yields CASSLARDRSTDTQYF.

This sequence joins TRBV19 and TRBJ1-1; unclear D gene. The V gene's germline CDR1 is LNHDA and CDR2 SQIVND (reference sequence). The CDR3 runs 11 residues. V lost 3 bases and J lost 7, with 6 bases in between. The CDR3 loop reads CASSMGIEAFF. CDR3 coding DNA: TGTGCCAGTAGTATGGGTATTGAAGCTTTCTTT.

This clone came up once. Other DNA sequences within the sample encode an identical CDR3. The chain employs TRBV7-9 and TRBJ1-5; D is undetermined. The CDR3 has 13 amino acids. V gave up 1 base and J gave up 2 bases, with 3 bases separating them. Germline values: CDR1 SEHNR, CDR2 FQNEAQ (reference sequence). Written as DNA, the CDR3 is TGTGCCAGCAGCTTAGTTGGCAATCAGCCCCAGCATTTT. Translated: CASSLVGNQPQHF.

V usage is TRBV6-1 and J usage is TRBJ1-5; perhaps TRBD1 as D (5 bases). The CDR3 is 15 residues long. The V gene's germline CDR1 is MNHNS and CDR2 SASEGT. Trimming left V 5 bases short and J 1 base short, with 12 bases between. CDR3 loop: CASSSRVASNQPQHF. CDR3 nucleotide sequence: TGTGCCAGCAGTAGCAGGGTGGCAAGCAATCAGCCCCAGCATTTT.

On this clone itself: This same CDR3 is encoded by further DNA sequences in the sample. The J gene is TRBJ2-1, the V gene TRBV19; perhaps TRBD1 as D (6 bases). Germline CDR1 is LNHDA and CDR2 is SQIVND (reference sequence). Trimming took off 2 bases at V and 4 bases at J, with 6 bases between the two ends. This CDR3 has 13 amino acids. The CDR3: CASSITGYNEQFF. The CDR3 DNA reads TGTGCCAGTAGTATAACAGGGTACAATGAGCAGTTCTTC.

This clone has a single count. The identical CDR3 is also encoded by other nucleotide sequences in the sample. The chain recombines TRBV27 with TRBJ2-7; D is ambiguous. V gave up 2 bases and J gave up 2 bases, with 7 bases separating them. Per germline, CDR1 MNHEY and CDR2 SMNVEV (reference sequence). The CDR3 is made up of 13 amino acids. The CDR3 sequence: CASSLRLTYEQYF. CDR3 in DNA: TGTGCCAGCAGTTTAAGGCTAACCTACGAGCAGTACTTC.

The chain combines TRBV27 with TRBJ2-7; perhaps TRBD1 as D (8 bases). This CDR3 spans 16 amino acids. Germline loops: CDR1 MNHEY, CDR2 SMNVEV (reference sequence). Trimming pared 5 bases from V and 1 base from J, leaving 18 bases between. This chain's CDR3 is CASSPHHRGGSYEQYF. CDR3 nucleotide sequence: TGTGCCAGCAGTCCGCACCACAGGGGGGGTTCCTACGAGCAGTACTTC.

Notes on this clone: Different DNA sequences within this sample yield the same CDR3. The chain links TRBV27 to TRBJ2-1; tentatively, D is TRBD1 or TRBD2 (5 bases each). CDR1 and CDR2 (germline): MNHEY, SMNVEV (reference sequence). The ends were cut back, 2 bases at V and 6 bases at J, with 8 bases in the middle. The CDR3 has 13 residues. CDR3 loop: CASSLRGANEQFF. In DNA form, the CDR3 reads TGTGCCAGCAGTTTACGAGGGGCCAATGAGCAGTTCTTC.

Worth noting for this clone: Other DNA sequences within the sample encode an identical CDR3. The chain combines TRBV4-1 with TRBJ2-5; 10 bases are a match to TRBD1. Germline values: CDR1 MGHRA, CDR2 YSYEKL. The CDR3 runs to 16 residues. With V trimmed by 3 bases and J by 3 bases, 7 bases remained unmatched. The CDR3 DNA reads TGCGCCAGCAGCCAGGGTCCGGGGACAGGGGAAGAGACCCAGTACTTC. Encoded protein: CASSQGPGTGEETQYF.

The CDR3 coding sequence is TGTGCCACCAGCACCCGGGACAGGGGTCAGCCCCAGCATTTT. Its translation is CATSTRDRGQPQHF. The chain links TRBV15 to TRBJ1-5; TRBD1 matches 10 bases. Germline loops: CDR1 LNHNV, CDR2 YYDKDF (reference sequence). The CDR3 loop spans 14 amino acids. Germline trimming cut 4 bases from V and 6 bases from J; bases unmatched to any gene: 3.

Of note for this clone: Other DNA sequences in the same sample also yield this CDR3. This chain uses TRBV19 with TRBJ2-7; no reliable D call. The CDR3 is made up of 14 amino acids. Germline V lookup: CDR1 LNHDA, CDR2 SQIVND (reference sequence). Trimming removed 1 base from V and 1 base from J, with 8 bases in between. The CDR3 loop reads CASSIGAVSYEQYF. The CDR3, as DNA: TGTGCCAGTAGTATAGGGGCAGTTTCCTACGAGCAGTACTTC.